The rows below give T cell receptor beta chains drawn from one sample of a study of CD8 T cells in ankylosing spondylitis. A single record per CDR3 protein comes from TCRdb applying MiXCR to the 5' RACE reads. Of 250,000 or so distinct CDR3 sequences listed, 20% to 30% are singletons. The sample was blood, either unsorted or a sorted T cell fraction (not recorded which). These receptor sequences come from a male donor with ankylosing spondylitis or in good health (not recorded which). Both conserved end residues are part of each CDR3. Only part of the rows carry a size: once, few, many, or a class if the clone is expanded.

CDR3aa	abundance	v_gene	j_gene
CSASRGKRGPAYEQYF	many	TRBV29-1	TRBJ2-7
CASHGAPYGNEQFF	many	TRBV12-3/TRBV12-4	TRBJ2-1
CASRRTGTSGGSSYNEQFF	-	TRBV3-1	TRBJ2-1
CASRNPRGNSYNEQFF	-	TRBV27	TRBJ2-1
CATSDPTSGSTDTQYF	-	TRBV24-1	TRBJ2-3
CSARPQDGGPQHF	-	TRBV20-1	TRBJ1-5
CSASEVAKPTNEKLFF	-	TRBV20-1	TRBJ1-4
CASSLSIPGQGDISEQYF	many	TRBV27	TRBJ2-7
CASSLAGFNSPLHF	once	TRBV7-9	TRBJ1-6
CSARGGHWYEQYF	many	TRBV20-1	TRBJ2-7
CASSEWSSGENEQFF	few	TRBV10-1	TRBJ2-1
CASSTRDRGYNSPLHF	many	TRBV7-6	TRBJ1-6
CASSIDRDEAFF	few	TRBV7-2	TRBJ1-1
CSAAPGTLDVNEQFF	few	TRBV20-1	TRBJ2-1
CASSPPGRSNEKLFF	few	TRBV12-3/TRBV12-4	TRBJ1-4
CSVVPGGGEKLFF	once	TRBV29-1	TRBJ1-4
CASSFFRPPSELFF	-	TRBV7-9	TRBJ1-4
CASSPTGGYEQYF	many	TRBV12-3/TRBV12-4	TRBJ2-7
CSVGQSTDTQYF	many	TRBV29-1	TRBJ2-3
CSADSGGGGAGEQFF	many	TRBV20-1	TRBJ2-1
CASSLDRPYEQYF	few	TRBV12-3/TRBV12-4	TRBJ2-7
CSARDPETNQPQHF	many	TRBV20-1	TRBJ1-5
CSASQDGGAMSETQYF	few	TRBV20-1	TRBJ2-5
CSAGKDRNEKLFF	-	TRBV20-1	TRBJ1-4
CSAGTGWEAFF	few	TRBV20-1	TRBJ1-1
CSALRGGAQETQYF	-	TRBV20-1	TRBJ2-5
CATSRVEGRYGYTF	-	TRBV15	TRBJ1-2
CAITGGGGADTQYF	-	TRBV10-3	TRBJ2-3
CSARSMADVDQPQHF	many	TRBV20-1	TRBJ1-5
CASSPPLRGAILYEQYF	many	TRBV7-2	TRBJ2-7
CSARVPYEQYF	few	TRBV20-1	TRBJ2-7
CASTPSGNTEAFF	many	TRBV12-3/TRBV12-4	TRBJ1-1
CATSDFGHQETQYF	many	TRBV24-1	TRBJ2-5
CASSSRGGQGETQYF	-	TRBV12-3/TRBV12-4	TRBJ2-5
CSVGTSTEAFF	many	TRBV29-1	TRBJ1-1
CASPRGLDYNEQFF	many	TRBV5-1	TRBJ2-1
CSARDSKGVNTEAFF	medium-sized	TRBV20-1	TRBJ1-1
CASSSGPGGSHEQFF	many	TRBV5-1	TRBJ2-1
CSVHKGGFNEQFF	many	TRBV29-1	TRBJ2-1
CAIRAGQGDEQFF	many	TRBV10-3	TRBJ2-1
CASRKGLGDRRTDTQYF	-	TRBV4-1	TRBJ2-3
CSARVLLTDRTYNEQFF	many	TRBV20-1	TRBJ2-1
CASSFSGNTEAFF	many	TRBV12-3/TRBV12-4	TRBJ1-1
CSALTGVVTEAFF	-	TRBV29-1	TRBJ1-1
CASSPPGQGASQHF	many	TRBV18	TRBJ1-5
CATSTSPTDTQYF	few	TRBV24-1	TRBJ2-3
CASSLQLAGAETQYF	many	TRBV5-6	TRBJ2-5
CASRLASDRGDTEAFF	-	TRBV12-2	TRBJ1-1
CSVDSPGGRAFF	many	TRBV29-1	TRBJ1-1
CSAIRNPLDGEAFF	many	TRBV20-1	TRBJ1-1
CSVELAGTVQYF	few	TRBV29-1	TRBJ2-5
CSVRLSIHEQYF	many	TRBV29-1	TRBJ2-7
CASSEEEQYF	once	TRBV6-1	TRBJ2-7
CSARDMVASGGALDTQYF	-	TRBV20-1	TRBJ2-3